What follows describes a single T cell receptor beta chain. Its antigen is unknown. A quantitative 5'-RACE method, one with molecular barcodes, was used to make TCR beta libraries. TCRdb analysed the 5' RACE reads with MiXCR anew, one entry per CDR3 protein. The repertoire consists of approximately 150,000 distinct CDR3 sequences, with 30% to 40% occurring once and the leading ten covering 5.5% to 7.5%. The data were obtained in a study of CD8 T cells in ankylosing spondylitis. Whole-study results and caveats: Among TCR beta sequences, a motif of several highly homologous variants appeared characteristic of ankylosing spondylitis blood. Significant enrichment of disease-linked clones was reported in matched ankylosing spondylitis synovial fluid. Certain motif variants had earlier appeared in reactive arthritis synovial fluid and blood.

V was shortened by 2 bases and J by 15 bases, with 17 bases between the two germline ends. CDR3 size: 13 residues. The receptor was derived from a male donor with ankylosing spondylitis. The chain links TRBV12-3 or TRBV12-4 to TRBJ2-1; the D call may be TRBD1 or TRBD2 (5 bases each). The specimen was synovial fluid, either unsorted or a sorted T cell fraction (not recorded which). The chain's CDR3 is CASSLPGTPVRFF. The CDR3 DNA sequence: TGTGCCAGCAGTTTACCCGGGACCCCCGTGCGGTTCTTC.